This T cell receptor (beta chain) was sequenced in a study of CD4 T cells in relation to SARS-CoV-2 and coronaviruses. Study findings and constraints: About 64% of donors had memory CD4+ clonotypes crossrecognizing SARS-CoV-2 and common cold coronavirus spike. The cross-reactivity analysis covered only spike protein, not other viral proteins.

Here immunoSEQ multiplex PCR was the method, and the copy in TCRdb shows in-frame clones only, minus some. The sample carries roughly 23,000 clones, 60% to 80% recorded once. Per the germline V gene, CDR1 is SEHNR and CDR2 is FQNEAQ (reference sequence). The junction had 3 bases not matched to a gene; V was cut back by 2 bases and J by 2 bases. CDR3 length: 17 amino acids. This clone was detected only once. Its antigen remains unknown. The unexposed donors gave CD4+ T cells in 2011-2018, prior to COVID-19. CD4+ T cells were isolated from the cells after around eleven days of culture. PBMCs were plated at two million per well in IL-2-containing medium. On days 3 and 7, cultures got half fresh IL-2 medium.

V usage is TRBV7-9 and J usage is TRBJ2-1, with 13 bases fitting TRBD2. The clonotype originates from a human donor in good health. The sequenced sample consisted of CD4+ T cells from PBMCs, cultured in vitro. CDR3 coding DNA: TGTGCCAGCAGCTTACGACTAGCGGGAGGTGCCTACAATGAGCAGTTCTTC. This encodes CASSLRLAGGAYNEQFF.